Following are 7 T cell receptor beta chains from one sample sequenced in a study of blood T cell repertoires in COVID-19 (dated by TCRdb to 2018 to 2021). The receptor library was made with the immunoSEQ multiplex PCR assay. Held by TCRdb, this immuneACCESS table contains in-frame sequences only and omits some clones. Under half of the omission traces to an unresolved V gene where checked; the cause of the rest is unknown. A total of 300,000 to 350,000 clones appear in this sample, about nine tenths of them only once. The ten largest clones take up 6.5% to 8% of the sample. Sequences were obtained from peripheral blood. The source of these receptors is a woman aged 25 to 45 with COVID-19, enrolled during active disease.

The gene calls are TRBV6-4 and TRBJ2-5; 9 bases match TRBD2. Germline trimming cut 2 bases from V and 5 bases from J; bases unmatched to any gene: 12. Germline values: CDR1 MRHNA, CDR2 SNTAGT. This CDR3 is 17 amino acids long. DNA for the CDR3: TGTGCCAGCAGTGACCCCCCCAGCGGGAGGTTTGGGGAGACCCAGTACTTC. Translated: CASSDPPSGRFGETQYF.

J is TRBJ2-5 and V is TRBV3-1 (or the pseudogene TRBV3-2); TRBD2 agrees at 7 bases. V gave up 5 bases and J gave up 5 bases; unmatched junction bases: 2. The CDR3 covers 12 residues. CDR1 is LGHDT, CDR2 YNNKEL, per germline (reference sequence). The CDR3 DNA sequence: TGTGCCAGCAGCGCGGGAGAGGAGACCCAGTACTTC. This gives the protein CASSAGEETQYF.

Only a few counts were recorded for this clone. The rearrangement uses TRBV5-5 and TRBJ1-6, with 7 bases aligning to TRBD1. CDR1 is SGHKS and CDR2 is YYEKEE in the germline V gene (reference sequence). The ends lost 0 bases at V and 7 bases at J; junction bases unmatched: 10. CDR3 length equals 17 residues. The CDR3, as DNA: TGTGCCAGCAGCTTGGCTCCTTCACAGGGGTGGAATTCACCCCTCCACTTT. Encoded protein: CASSLAPSQGWNSPLHF.

Note on this clone: The same CDR3 can be traced to other DNA sequences in this sample. This sequence joins TRBV24-1 and TRBJ2-2, with unresolved D. The V end lost 1 base, the J end lost 0 bases, and 8 bases lay between the germline ends. The CDR3 runs 16 residues. Germline CDR1 and CDR2: KGHDR and SFDVKD. CDR3 amino acids: CATSDFSGSNTGELFF. CDR3 nucleotide sequence: TGTGCCACCAGTGATTTTTCGGGTTCGAACACCGGGGAGCTGTTTTTT.

The chain is built from TRBV6-5 and TRBJ1-1; 7 positions agree with TRBD1. The junction had 10 bases not matched to a gene; V was cut back by 5 bases and J by 4 bases. Germline V CDR1 and CDR2: MNHEY, SVGAGI. The CDR3 loop spans 15 amino acids. CDR3 nucleotide sequence: TGTGCCAGCAGTACCGACAGGGCTGGTCGCACTGAAGCTTTCTTT. Amino acids: CASSTDRAGRTEAFF.

The genes are TRBV25-1 and TRBJ2-7, with 8 positions matching TRBD2. The germline gives CDR1 MGHDK, CDR2 SYGVNS. V lost 2 bases and J lost 6; bases outside the gene matches: 6. The CDR3 loop spans 14 amino acids. As DNA, the CDR3 is TGTGCCAGCAGTGAAGGTTGGGCGGGAGGCGAGCAGTACTTC. Translation: CASSEGWAGGEQYF.

The rearrangement links TRBV13 to TRBJ1-6; D may be TRBD1 (5 bases). Germline assignment: CDR1 PRHDT and CDR2 FYEKMQ (reference sequence). The CDR3 contains 15 residues. The germline V and J ends were trimmed by 3 bases and 6 bases, with 12 bases remaining between them. The CDR3 DNA follows: TGTGCCAGCAGCTTTTCTGGGGCAGGTAATTCACCCCTCCACTTT. The encoded protein is CASSFSGAGNSPLHF.